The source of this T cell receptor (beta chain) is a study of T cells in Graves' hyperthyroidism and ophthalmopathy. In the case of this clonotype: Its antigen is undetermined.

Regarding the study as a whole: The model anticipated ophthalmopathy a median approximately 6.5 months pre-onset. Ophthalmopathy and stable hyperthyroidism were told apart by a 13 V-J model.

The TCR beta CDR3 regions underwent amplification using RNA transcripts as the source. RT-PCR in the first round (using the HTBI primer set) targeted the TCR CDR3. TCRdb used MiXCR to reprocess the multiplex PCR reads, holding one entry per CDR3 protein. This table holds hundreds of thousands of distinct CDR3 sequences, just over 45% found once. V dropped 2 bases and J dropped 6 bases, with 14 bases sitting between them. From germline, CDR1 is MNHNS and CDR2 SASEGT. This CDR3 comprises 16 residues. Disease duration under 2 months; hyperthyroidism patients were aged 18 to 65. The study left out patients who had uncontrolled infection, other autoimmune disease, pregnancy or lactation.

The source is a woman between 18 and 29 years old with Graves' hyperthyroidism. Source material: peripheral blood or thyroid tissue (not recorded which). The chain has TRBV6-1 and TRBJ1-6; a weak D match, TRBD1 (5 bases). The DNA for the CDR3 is TGTGCCAGCAGTGAATCTTTGGCAGGGTCTAATTCACCCCTCCACTTT. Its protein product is CASSESLAGSNSPLHF.